Here is one T cell receptor beta chain with its context. It lacks a known antigen. There are no base qualities to consult, and no much larger clone falls within one base. The data originate from a study of TIL therapy for anti-PD-1-resistant metastatic lung cancer (dated by TCRdb to about 2021). About the full investigation: Tumors were collected before any PD-1/PD-L1 blockade, after which patients were given nivolumab, and patients who progressed were given lymphodepletion, an infusion of expanded TIL and IL-2. Most of the cohort had lung adenocarcinoma, including a handful of EGFR-mutant tumors and two ALK-rearranged tumors, and half of the patients were either current or former smokers. Clonotypes were tracked across tumor, expanded TIL product and serial blood samples by T cell receptor beta sequencing of tumor and peripheral blood. Across the cohort, whole-exome sequencing showed a median non-synonymous tumor mutation burden of roughly 1.5 mutations per megabase. Enrolled patients had a median age of around 50 years (range roughly 38-80) and a median tumor PD-L1 proportion score of about 5.9%. Study-wide conclusions, independent of this receptor: The study protocol defined all tumor marker inferences as exploratory. Clonotypes from the infused TIL partially replaced the baseline peripheral repertoire and then declined over months, and persistence showed no apparent association with response. The cohort was highly selected, with more treatment-naive, never-smoker and oncogene-addicted patients than typical, limiting generalizability.

TCR beta CDR3 regions were amplified from genomic DNA by bias-controlled multiplex PCR with the immunoSEQ v3 hsTCRB kit. The TCR libraries were sequenced on an Illumina NextSeq 500 to roughly 2.1 million read pairs for survey level or 5-6 million read pairs for deep level. The paper's data handling went like this. V, D and J genes were assigned, non-productive sequences were removed, and clonality was reported by immunoSEQ Analyzer software. Repertoires were compared using productive Simpson clonality and Morisita overlap index of productive TRB rearrangements between infused TIL and blood. Absolute clonotype counts in blood were estimated by multiplying the lymphocyte count by the CD3+ fraction and by the productive frequency of the clone. TCRdb carries this immuneACCESS record with in-frame sequences only. Its versions omit some clonotypes, under half of them owing to an unresolved V gene in the studies checked, with the rest unexplained. D and trimming come from the DNA, and the V and J calls and clone size come from that table. The sample table holds tens of thousands of clones, of which around four fifths were seen once. About 5.7% of the sample lies in the top ten.

Here V drops 5 bases and J drops 3 bases, and the junction holds 7 bases not matched to any gene. The cysteine opens and the phenylalanine closes a CDR3 of 15 amino acids. Kept here is only the CDR3 DNA, which spans 45 bases and is read in frame from base 1. Based on the germline V gene (reference sequence), the CDR1 and CDR2 sequences are MNHEY and SMNVEV. The sample's time point label, decoded: pre-treatment sample, taken before nivolumab and TIL therapy. Adults with stage 4 NSCLC were enrolled from October 2017 to early 2020 in a dual-center phase I trial. Samples were obtained from a single-arm, open-label phase I trial in which tumor-infiltrating lymphocyte therapy with nivolumab was evaluated in advanced non-small cell lung cancer. Blood mononuclear cells from EDTA tubes were isolated by Ficoll gradient, snap-frozen as pellets, and DNA was extracted with a Qiagen mini-prep kit.

The sequenced sample was blood, obtained at baseline. The origin of this receptor is a person between 30 and 80 years old with non-small cell lung cancer. Here the chain combines TRBV27 and TRBJ1-1; 9 nucleotides in the junction match TRBD1. The nucleotide sequence is TGTGCCAGCAGTCCCAGGGACAGGGTTCACACTGAAGCTTTCTTT. This gives the protein CASSPRDRVHTEAFF.